The clone carrying this T cell receptor beta chain has a count of ten or more. Its antigen is not identified. The making of cDNA relied on 5'RACE with 10-nucleotide random UMIs. Over 200 million TCR-beta sequences from 15-18 subjects were obtained in each sequencing run. TCRdb analysed the 5' RACE reads with MiXCR anew, one entry per CDR3 protein. The repertoire holds fewer than 90,000 distinct CDR3 sequences, with 10% to 13% as singletons. The data originate from a study of neurological immune-mediated disorders. Trimming shortened V by 0 bases and J by 6 bases, and 15 bases separated the two germline ends. Per germline, CDR1 LGHDT and CDR2 YNNKEL (reference sequence). CDR3 length: 15 amino acids. The study's findings and limits: Expansion of TCR clones was greatest in HTLV-1-associated myelopathy and smallest in multiple sclerosis, where it fell below that of healthy controls.

The clonotype was recovered from a middle-aged man in good health. Source material: PBMCs. The chain links TRBV3-1 to TRBJ2-7; D is uncertain. CDR3 DNA sequence: TGTGCCAGCAGCCAAGAGGTCTCCCTCTTTTCCGAGCAGTACTTC. Its protein is CASSQEVSLFSEQYF.